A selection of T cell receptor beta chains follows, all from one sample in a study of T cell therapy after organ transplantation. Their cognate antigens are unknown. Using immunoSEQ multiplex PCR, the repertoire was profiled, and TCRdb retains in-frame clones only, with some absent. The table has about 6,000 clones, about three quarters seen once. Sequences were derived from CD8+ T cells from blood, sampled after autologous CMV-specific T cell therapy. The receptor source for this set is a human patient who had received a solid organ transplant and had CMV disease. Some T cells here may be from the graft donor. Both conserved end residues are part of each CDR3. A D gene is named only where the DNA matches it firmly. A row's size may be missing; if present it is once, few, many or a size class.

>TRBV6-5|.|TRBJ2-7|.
TGTGCCAGCAGTTACGGCGACAACCTCGAGCAGTACTTC
CASSYGDNLEQYF
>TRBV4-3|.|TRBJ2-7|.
TGCGCCAGCAGCCAAGATCGGGGGACACCCTCCTACGAGCAGTACTTC
CASSQDRGTPSYEQYF
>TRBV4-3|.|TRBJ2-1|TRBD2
TGCGCCAGCAGCCAAGACCGACAAACTAGCGGAGAGGGGGGTGAGCAGTTCTTC
CASSQDRQTSGEGGEQFF
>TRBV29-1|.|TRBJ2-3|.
TGCAGCGTTGAAGACTACTCATACACAGATACGCAGTATTTT
CSVEDYSYTDTQYF
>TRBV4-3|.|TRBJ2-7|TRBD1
TGCGCCAGCAGCCAAGATACAGGGGGCTACGAGCAGTACTTC
CASSQDTGGYEQYF
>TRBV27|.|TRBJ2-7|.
TGTGCCAGCAGTAGGGACTCGACCTACGAGCAGTACTTC
CASSRDSTYEQYF
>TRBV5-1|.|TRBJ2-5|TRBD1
TGCGCCAGCAGCTTGAGGGACAGGGATGAGGAGACCCAGTACTTC
CASSLRDRDEETQYF
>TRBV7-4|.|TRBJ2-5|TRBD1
TGTGCCAGCAGCGGAACCCTGACAGGGATGAAGACCCAGTACTTC
CASSGTLTGMKTQYF
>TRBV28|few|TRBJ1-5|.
TGTGCCAGCAGTTTAATTGTAGCCACTAATCAGCCCCAGCATTTT
CASSLIVATNQPQHF
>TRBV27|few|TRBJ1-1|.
TGTGCCAGCAGTTTAAAGACCGGGGGGAACACTGAAGCTTTCTTT
CASSLKTGGNTEAFF
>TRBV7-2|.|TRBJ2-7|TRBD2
TGTGCCAGCAGCTTCACCCCCCCCGGGAGGGCCGGCGAGCAGTACTTC
CASSFTPPGRAGEQYF
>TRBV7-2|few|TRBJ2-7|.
TGTGCCAGCAGCTCCCCAAGTCGCTACGAGCAGTACTTC
CASSSPSRYEQYF
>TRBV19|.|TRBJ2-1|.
TGTGCCAGTAACCTCAGGGTTGGCTACAATGAGCAGTTCTTC
CASNLRVGYNEQFF
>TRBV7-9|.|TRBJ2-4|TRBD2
TGTGCCAGCAGCTTTGACTTAGCGGGAGGGGCCAAAAACATTCAGTACTTC
CASSFDLAGGAKNIQYF
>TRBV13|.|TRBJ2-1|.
TGTGCCAGCAGCCTCGGGGGCTACAATGAGCAGTTCTTC
CASSLGGYNEQFF
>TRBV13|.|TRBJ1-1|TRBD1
TGTGCCAGCAGCTTAAGGGGGCGCAGCACTGAAGCTTTCTTT
CASSLRGRSTEAFF
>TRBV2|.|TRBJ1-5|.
TGTGCCAGCAGTTCCTCGACAGGTTATCAGCCCCAGCATTTT
CASSSSTGYQPQHF
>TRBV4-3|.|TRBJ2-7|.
TGCGCCAGCAGCCAAGCGACGGGAGAACACTACGAGCAGTACTTC
CASSQATGEHYEQYF
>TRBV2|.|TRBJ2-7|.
TGTGCCAGCAGCAAGGCCCTAGCGCCCGCCTACGAGCAGTACTTC
CASSKALAPAYEQYF
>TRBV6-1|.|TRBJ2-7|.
TGTGCCAGCAGCCAAGTGCTAGCCGAAGAAAACGAGCAGTACTTC
CASSQVLAEENEQYF
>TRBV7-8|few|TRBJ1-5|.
TGTGCCAGCAGCTTAGCCCAGGGAATCAATCAGCCCCAGCATTTT
CASSLAQGINQPQHF
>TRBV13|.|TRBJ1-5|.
TGTGCCAGCAGCCTTCAGGGGTATAGCAATCAGCCCCAGCATTTT
CASSLQGYSNQPQHF
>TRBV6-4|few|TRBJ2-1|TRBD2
TGTGCCAGCAACGGACTAGCGGGAGATAATGAGCAGTTCTTC
CASNGLAGDNEQFF
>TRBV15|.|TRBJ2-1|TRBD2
TGTGCCACCAGCGGACTAGAGTTTTTAGGCAATGAGCAGTTCTTC
CATSGLEFLGNEQFF
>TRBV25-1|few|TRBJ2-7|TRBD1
TGTGCCAGCGTTAGAACAAGGACAGGAGCGACCTACGAGCAGTACTTC
CASVRTRTGATYEQYF
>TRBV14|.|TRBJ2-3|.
TGTGCCAGCAGGGGAGGCGGCACAGATACGCAGTATTTT
CASRGGGTDTQYF
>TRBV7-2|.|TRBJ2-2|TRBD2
TGTGCCAGCAGCGAAGGTGGCGGGAGGTATGCCGGGGAGCTGTTTTTT
CASSEGGGRYAGELFF
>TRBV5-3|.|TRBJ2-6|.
TGTGCCAGAAGCTTGTTGTCACAAAGCCACGATCACTCTGGGGCCAACGTCCTGACTTTC
CARSLLSQSHDHSGANVLTF
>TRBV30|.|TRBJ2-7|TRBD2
TGTGCCTGGAGCGGCGGGAGATTCGACGAGCAGTACTTC
CAWSGGRFDEQYF
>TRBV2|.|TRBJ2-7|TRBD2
TGTGCCAGCAGCCCCAGCGGGACGTCCTACGAGCAGTACTTC
CASSPSGTSYEQYF
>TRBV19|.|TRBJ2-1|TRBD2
TGTGCCAGTAGTGAAGGACTAGCGGGAGTCGATAGGCAGTTCTTC
CASSEGLAGVDRQFF
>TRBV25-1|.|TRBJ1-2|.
TGTGCCAGCAGTGAATCTTGGCAGTCTCATGGCTACACCTTC
CASSESWQSHGYTF
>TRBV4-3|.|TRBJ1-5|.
TGCGCCAGCAGCCAAGGTGGGGACCAGCCCCAGCATTTT
CASSQGGDQPQHF
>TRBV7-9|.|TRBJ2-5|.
TGTGCCAGCAGCTCGGACAGAACTCAAGAGACCCAGTACTTC
CASSSDRTQETQYF